The present entry profiles one TCR beta chain with its context. Its specificity is unknown. Here immunoSEQ multiplex PCR was the method, and the copy in TCRdb shows in-frame clones only, minus some. The sample carries around 1,100,000 clones, 70% to 80% recorded once. The source of the sample is a study of shared clonotypes between healthy human individuals. Study-level points and caveats: Sharing across a handful of donors was seen in roughly 5.2% of naive CD4 clonotypes.

The germline CDR1 and CDR2 sequences are SNHLY and FYNNEI. V shed 0 bases and J shed 6 bases, with 3 bases lying between them. The CDR3 extends over 12 amino acids. The sequenced sample was memory CD4+ T cells from PBMCs. Subset indicated: CD45RA-negative fraction. The TCR comes from a man in his late teens or twenties in good health. Some clones in this sample may be carry-over from other donors' samples. This chain connects TRBV2 to TRBJ2-1; D not resolved. The chain's CDR3 is CASSEARNEQFF. The DNA of the CDR3 is TGTGCCAGCAGTGAAGCTCGCAATGAGCAGTTCTTC. The whole variable domain, remainder taken from reference TRBV2 and TRBJ2-1, is EPEVTQTPSHQVTQMGQEVILRCVPISNHLYFYWYRQILGQKVEFLVSFYNNEISEKSEIFDDQFSVERPDGSNFTLKIRSTKLEDSAMYFCASSEARNEQFFGPGTRLTVL.